This TCR beta chain was identified in a study of blood T cell repertoires in COVID-19. Study-wide background: Samples representing acute and convalescent COVID-19 were sourced from the United States, Italy and Spain. PBMCs, B-cell-depleted T cells, or T cells provided the cDNA or gDNA that made up the material.

Trimming stripped 1 base from V and 5 bases from J, with 6 bases between. This CDR3 contains 13 residues. Germline V gene data show CDR1 as MDHEN and CDR2 as SYDVKM. In the original workflow: Estimation of nucleated cell counts was performed using reference gene primer amplification. TCRdb's copy holds only in-frame clones and misses some; the assay was immunoSEQ multiplex PCR. V, J and clone size derive from that table, while D and trimming were established from the DNA sequence. The data contain 320,000 or so clones, around 86% of them seen just once; the ten biggest clones take up roughly 5.2%. The chain uses TRBV28 and TRBJ1-5; perhaps TRBD1 as D (5 bases). Sequenced material: PBMCs or T cells enriched from blood (not recorded which). The sequence derives from a man aged 55 to 70 who had recovered from COVID-19. Here the CDR3 reads CASSLSGHQPQHF. CDR3 in DNA: TGTGCCAGCAGTTTATCAGGGCATCAGCCCCAGCATTTT.